This TCR beta chain was found in a study of control samples from healthy donors and cancer patients. CDR3 length: 14 residues. Looked up from germline, CDR1 is MNHNS and CDR2 is SASEGT. Deletions cut 1 base from V and 8 bases from J, with 11 bases between. The assay was immunoSEQ multiplex PCR, and TCRdb's table has in-frame clones only and misses some. The data contain 120,000 or so clones, under 95% of them singletons. The chain joins TRBV6-1 to TRBJ1-4; D call uncertain. The TCR was taken from a man between 18 and 35 years old in good health. The sample was blood. CDR3 region: CASSEDRVGEKLFF. CDR3 DNA sequence: TGTGCCAGCAGTGAAGACAGAGTAGGGGAAAAACTGTTTTTT.